The 6 T cell receptor beta chains presented below share a single source sample, sequenced in a study of T cell responses to AZD1222 COVID-19 vaccine. Measured with immunoSEQ multiplex PCR; TCRdb has only the in-frame clones, and not every one. The sample carries 200,000 or so clones, approximately 93% recorded once. This sample comprised peripheral blood, obtained 28 days after the second AZD1222 dose. Source of these receptors: an adult who received the AZD1222 COVID-19 vaccine.

This chain connects TRBV11-3 to TRBJ2-2, with 7 bases that match TRBD1. This CDR3 comprises 15 residues. Germline CDR1 reads SGHNT; CDR2 reads YENEEA. Trimming took 5 bases from V and 2 from J; bases not matched to a gene: 5. This CDR3 is CASSTTGSNTGELFF. The CDR3 DNA is TGTGCCAGCAGCACGACAGGGTCCAACACCGGGGAGCTGTTTTTT.

The genes are TRBV28 and TRBJ1-5; no definite D call. The CDR3 extends over 12 amino acids. Germline-derived CDR1 and CDR2 are MDHEN and SYDVKM. V was clipped by 5 bases and J by 2 bases, with 4 bases between them. The DNA for the CDR3 is TGTGCCAGCAGTCCTGGCAATCAGCCCCAGCATTTT. It yields the protein CASSPGNQPQHF. The complete variable domain, with remaining parts taken from reference TRBV28 and TRBJ1-5, reads DVKVTQSSRYLVKRTGEKVFLECVQDMDHENMFWYRQDPGLGLRLIYFSYDVKMKEKGDIPEGYSVSREKKERFSLILESASTNQTSMYLCASSPGNQPQHFGDGTRLSIL.

The CDR3 nucleotides read TGTGCCAGCAGCTTATCCGACAGGGGGCTACCCCCTAACTATGGCTACACCTTC. It codes for CASSLSDRGLPPNYGYTF. The J gene is TRBJ1-2, the V gene TRBV7-2; 10 bases fit TRBD1. The CDR3 loop spans 18 amino acids. Germline CDR1 is SGHTA and CDR2 is FQGNSA. Trimming at V came to 2 bases and at J to 0 bases, leaving 9 bases not matched to a gene.

The chain is built from TRBV5-6 and TRBJ2-2, with 7 bases lining up with TRBD2. Germline CDR1 SGHDT, CDR2 YYEEEE. This CDR3 is built from 15 residues. Trimming cost V 3 bases and J 8 bases; bases outside gene matches: 10. In DNA, the CDR3 is TGTGCCAGCAGCTCCCAGGGAGGGCGAGTGGGGGAGCTGTTTTTT. This encodes CASSSQGGRVGELFF. Variable domain in full (rest from reference TRBV5-6 and TRBJ2-2): DAGVTQSPTHLIKTRGQQVTLRCSPKSGHDTVSWYQQALGQGPQFIFQYYEEEERQRGNFPDRFSGHQFPNYSSELNVNALLLGDSALYLCASSSQGGRVGELFFGEGSRLTVL.

A single count supports this clone. The genes are TRBV28 and TRBJ1-2; D is perhaps TRBD1 (5 bases). Trimming took 8 bases from V and 4 from J, leaving 8 bases between them. CDR1 MDHEN and CDR2 SYDVKM come from the germline V gene. The CDR3 is 11 residues long. Here the CDR3 reads CASGGSYGYTF. CDR3 bases: TGTGCCAGCGGGGGGAGCTATGGCTACACCTTC.

The CDR3 loop reads CASSENPTGSSGANVLTF. Here the CDR3 DNA reads TGTGCCAGCAGTGAAAATCCTACAGGGAGCTCTGGGGCCAACGTCCTGACTTTC. The chain has TRBV6-1 and TRBJ2-6, with D possibly TRBD1 on 6 matching bases. Looked up from germline, CDR1 is MNHNS and CDR2 is SASEGT. Trimming shortened V by 2 bases and J by 0 bases, and 14 bases separated the two germline ends. This CDR3 is 18 amino acids long.